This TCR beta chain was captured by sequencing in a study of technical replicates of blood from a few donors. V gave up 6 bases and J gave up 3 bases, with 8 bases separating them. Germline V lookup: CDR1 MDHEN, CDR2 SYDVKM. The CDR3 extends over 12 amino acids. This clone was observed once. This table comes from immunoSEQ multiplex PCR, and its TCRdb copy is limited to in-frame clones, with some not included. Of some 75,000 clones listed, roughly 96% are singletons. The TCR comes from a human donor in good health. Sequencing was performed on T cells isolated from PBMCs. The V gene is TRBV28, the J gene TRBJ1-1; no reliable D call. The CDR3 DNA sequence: TGTGCCAGCAGCCCACGGTACACTGAAGCTTTCTTT. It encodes CASSPRYTEAFF.